The clone carrying this T cell receptor beta chain was detected a few times. Its antigen is not identified. Given a much more abundant clone one base away, this may be a read error. This CDR3 region has 15 residues. The germline V gene has CDR1 MNHNS and CDR2 SASEGT. Deletions cut 5 bases from V and 2 bases from J, with 15 bases between. Bulk tissue was left unsorted, and RNA and DNA were co-extracted from about 19-30 mg of it. cDNA specific to TCR beta was made from 500 to 650 ng of total RNA, with a constant-region primer employed for priming. For TCR beta, libraries were produced by three nested multiplex PCR rounds using slightly modified ARM-PCR. TRBV1-TRBV30 forward primers paired with a C-beta reverse primer drove the first two PCR rounds, about 10 cycles each. TCRdb redid the calling of the multiplex PCR reads with MiXCR, one entry per CDR3 protein. The sample has 100,000 to 150,000 distinct CDR3 sequences, 64% seen once.

The data were obtained in a study of tumor-infiltrating lymphocytes in primary liver carcinoma. General study points: Whereas tumor region pairs overlapped more, tumor-adjacent and tumor-blood pairs overlapped less.

The genes are TRBV6-1 and TRBJ2-5; D assignment may be TRBD1 or TRBD2 (6 bases each). The specimen sequenced was liver tumor tissue from sampling region 3. Documented subset: tumor region T3, left-lateral pole. The source is a woman aged 55-69 years with primary liver carcinoma and hepatitis B virus infection. This CDR3 reads CASSKGGGSQETQYF. The DNA for the CDR3 is TGTGCCAGCAGTAAAGGAGGGGGTAGTCAAGAGACCCAGTACTTC.